This is a list of T cell receptor beta chains from one sample in a study of cytomegalovirus exposure and HLA in healthy donors. Measured with immunoSEQ multiplex PCR; TCRdb has only the in-frame clones, and not every one. This sample has more than 150,000 clones; approximately 84% occur once, and the top ten carry around 1.4%. The source material was PBMCs. Every receptor here comes from a girl under 18 in good health and CMV-seropositive. The CDR3 runs from the conserved cysteine through the conserved F or W. The D gene is left open where the match is weak. Only part of the rows carry a size: once, few, many, or a class if the clone is expanded.

d_call	clone_size	v_call	j_call	cdr3_aa	cdr3_nt
.	.	TRBV10-3	TRBJ1-1	CATSFPGKNTEAFF	TGTGCCACCTCCTTCCCGGGAAAGAACACTGAAGCTTTCTTT
.	.	TRBV27	TRBJ2-7	CASSPTGPSYEQYF	TGTGCCAGCAGCCCGACAGGCCCGTCCTACGAGCAGTACTTC
TRBD1	.	TRBV11-1	TRBJ1-5	CASSPRTGGRSQPQHF	TGTGCCAGCAGCCCACGGACAGGGGGTAGGAGCCAGCCCCAGCATTTT
TRBD1	.	TRBV6-1	TRBJ2-7	CASLGRGQGFYEQYF	TGTGCCAGCTTGGGGCGGGGACAGGGTTTCTACGAGCAGTACTTC
.	.	TRBV10-3	TRBJ1-4	CAISEGGQGSEKLFF	TGTGCCATCAGTGAGGGTGGGCAGGGGAGCGAAAAACTGTTTTTT
TRBD1	.	TRBV5-1	TRBJ1-4	CASSLGDRGRVSEKLFF	TGCGCCAGCAGCTTGGGGGACAGGGGGAGAGTCAGTGAAAAACTGTTTTTT
.	.	TRBV27	TRBJ1-5	CASSLSGRGNQPQHF	TGTGCCAGCAGTTTATCGGGGCGGGGAAATCAGCCCCAGCATTTT
.	.	TRBV6-4	TRBJ1-1	CASSVTYGNEAFF	TGTGCCAGCAGTGTTACATATGGCAATGAAGCTTTCTTT
TRBD1	.	TRBV27	TRBJ1-4	CASSFLDRVGNEKLFF	TGTGCCAGCAGTTTCCTCGACAGGGTGGGCAATGAAAAACTGTTTTTT
TRBD2	.	TRBV6-1	TRBJ2-4	CASSESGGRPKNIQYF	TGTGCCAGCAGTGAGTCTGGCGGGAGACCCAAAAACATTCAGTACTTC
TRBD2	once	TRBV7-7	TRBJ2-1	CASSRTSGTGEQFF	TGTGCTAGCAGCAGGACTAGCGGGACCGGTGAGCAGTTCTTC
.	.	TRBV20-1	TRBJ1-1	CSARGSTEAFF	TGCAGTGCTAGAGGCAGTACTGAAGCTTTCTTT
TRBD1	few	TRBV4-3	TRBJ2-4	CASSQDPTYRGKNIQYF	TGCGCCAGCAGCCAAGACCCTACTTACAGGGGAAAAAACATTCAGTACTTC
.	.	TRBV6-5	TRBJ2-7	CASSSSYYREQYF	TGTGCCAGCAGTTCTTCCTATTACAGGGAGCAGTACTTC
TRBD1	.	TRBV7-9	TRBJ2-7	CASSARQGSLSYEQYF	TGTGCCAGCAGCGCGCGACAGGGCTCCCTCTCCTACGAGCAGTACTTC
TRBD2	once	TRBV11-3	TRBJ2-1	CASSSPVGRGRNEQFF	TGTGCCAGCAGCTCCCCGGTGGGGCGCGGGAGAAATGAGCAGTTCTTC
.	once	TRBV6-1	TRBJ2-7	CASSERDKTYEQYF	TGTGCCAGCAGTGAGAGGGACAAGACCTACGAGCAGTACTTC
TRBD2	.	TRBV2	TRBJ2-1	CAILRRPSGVSYNEQFF	TGTGCCATCCTGAGAAGGCCTAGCGGAGTCTCCTACAATGAGCAGTTCTTC
TRBD2	.	TRBV9	TRBJ2-1	CASSTEGLAPYNEQFF	TGTGCCAGCAGCACCGAGGGACTAGCGCCCTACAATGAGCAGTTCTTC
TRBD2	few	TRBV6-4	TRBJ2-1	CASSDSAGGENEQFF	TGTGCCAGCAGTGACTCGGCGGGAGGGGAGAATGAGCAGTTCTTC
.	.	TRBV5-4	TRBJ2-7	CASSLQGLSSYEQYF	TGTGCCAGCAGCTTACAAGGACTATCGTCCTACGAGCAGTACTTC
TRBD2	.	TRBV9	TRBJ2-3	CASSIEAGATDTQYF	TGTGCCAGCAGCATTGAAGCGGGAGCAACAGATACGCAGTATTTT
TRBD2	.	TRBV19	TRBJ2-4	CASSIEALAGARDIQYF	TGTGCCAGTAGTATAGAAGCTCTAGCGGGAGCTCGTGACATTCAGTACTTC
TRBD1	.	TRBV2	TRBJ2-7	CASSAGTGPYEQYF	TGTGCCAGCAGCGCCGGGACAGGACCATACGAGCAGTACTTC
TRBD1	.	TRBV15	TRBJ2-7	CATSPYPGQGFAQYF	TGTGCCACCAGCCCCTACCCGGGACAGGGGTTCGCGCAGTACTTC
.	once	TRBV5-8	TRBJ1-2	CASSLRERFYGYTF	TGTGCCAGCAGCTTAAGGGAGCGCTTCTATGGCTACACCTTC
.	few	TRBV23-1	TRBJ1-2	CASSQWMEPNYGYTF	TGCGCCAGCAGTCAATGGATGGAGCCGAACTATGGCTACACCTTC
.	.	TRBV28	TRBJ1-1	CATKTGYPEAFF	TGTGCCACAAAAACAGGGTACCCTGAAGCTTTCTTT
.	.	TRBV7-2	TRBJ2-2	CASSSQGIRTGELFF	TGTGCCAGCAGCTCCCAGGGTATACGGACCGGGGAGCTGTTTTTT
TRBD2	once	TRBV30	TRBJ2-1	CASEWNSGSYEQFF	TGTGCCTCCGAGTGGAATAGCGGGAGCTATGAGCAGTTCTTC
TRBD2	.	TRBV7-8	TRBJ2-1	CASRKREGHHEQFF	TGTGCCTCTCGGAAGCGGGAGGGCCATCATGAGCAGTTCTTC
TRBD1	.	TRBV5-1	TRBJ2-7	CASSLVVGQGYEQYF	TGCGCCAGCAGCTTGGTTGTTGGACAGGGCTACGAGCAGTACTTC
TRBD1	.	TRBV18	TRBJ2-7	CASSPGRGQDPEQYF	TGTGCCAGCTCACCCGGGCGGGGACAGGACCCGGAGCAGTACTTC
TRBD1	.	TRBV6-1	TRBJ2-7	CASRGTGVTHEQYF	TGTGCCAGCAGGGGGACAGGGGTTACCCACGAGCAGTACTTC
.	.	TRBV30	TRBJ1-1	CAWSVLGTTFF	TGTGCCTGGAGTGTACTGGGGACAACTTTCTTT